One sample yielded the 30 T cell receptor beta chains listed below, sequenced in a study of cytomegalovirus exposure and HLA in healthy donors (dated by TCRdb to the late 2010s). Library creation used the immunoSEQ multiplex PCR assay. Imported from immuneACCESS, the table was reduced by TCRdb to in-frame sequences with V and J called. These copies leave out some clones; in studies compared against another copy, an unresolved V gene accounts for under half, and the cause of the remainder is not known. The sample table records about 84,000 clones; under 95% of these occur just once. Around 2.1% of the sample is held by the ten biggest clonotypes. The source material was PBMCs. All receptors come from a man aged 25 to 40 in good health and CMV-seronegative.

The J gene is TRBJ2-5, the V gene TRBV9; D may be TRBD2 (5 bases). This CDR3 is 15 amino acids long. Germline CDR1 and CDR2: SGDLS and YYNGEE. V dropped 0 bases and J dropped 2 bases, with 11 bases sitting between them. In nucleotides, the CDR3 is TGTGCCAGCAGCGTAGGGCCCGAGGGACAAGAGACCCAGTACTTC. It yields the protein CASSVGPEGQETQYF.

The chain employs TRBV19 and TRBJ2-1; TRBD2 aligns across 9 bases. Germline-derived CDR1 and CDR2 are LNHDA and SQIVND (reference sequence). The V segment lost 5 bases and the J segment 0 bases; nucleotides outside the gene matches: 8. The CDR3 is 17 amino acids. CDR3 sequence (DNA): TGTGCCAGTAGTTTGACTAGCGGCATGAGCTCCTACAATGAGCAGTTCTTC. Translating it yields CASSLTSGMSSYNEQFF.

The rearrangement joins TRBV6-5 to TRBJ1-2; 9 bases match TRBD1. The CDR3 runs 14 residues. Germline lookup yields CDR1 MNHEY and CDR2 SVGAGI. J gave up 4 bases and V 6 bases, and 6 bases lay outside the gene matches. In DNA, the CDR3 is TGTGCCAGCAGAACTCCGGGACAGGGCTATGGCTACACCTTC. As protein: CASRTPGQGYGYTF.

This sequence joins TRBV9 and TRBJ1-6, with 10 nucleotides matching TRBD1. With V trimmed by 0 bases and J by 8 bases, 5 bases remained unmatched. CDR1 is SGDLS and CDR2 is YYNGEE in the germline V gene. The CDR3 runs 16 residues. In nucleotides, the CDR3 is TGTGCCAGCAGCGTAGGGACAGGGGGAGGATATTCACCCCTCCACTTT. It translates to CASSVGTGGGYSPLHF. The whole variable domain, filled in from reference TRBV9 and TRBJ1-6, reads DSGVTQTPKHLITATGQRVTLRCSPRSGDLSVYWYQQSLDQGLQFLIQYYNGEERAKGNILERFSAQQFPDLHSELNLSSLELGDSALYFCASSVGTGGGYSPLHFGNGTRLTVT.

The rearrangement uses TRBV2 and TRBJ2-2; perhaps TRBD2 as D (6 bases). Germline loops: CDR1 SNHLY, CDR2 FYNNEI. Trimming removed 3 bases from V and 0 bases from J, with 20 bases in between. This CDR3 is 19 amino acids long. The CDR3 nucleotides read TGTGCCAGCAGTGACGGGTGGGGCGGGACCGCTTCGAACACCGGGGAGCTGTTTTTT. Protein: CASSDGWGGTASNTGELFF.

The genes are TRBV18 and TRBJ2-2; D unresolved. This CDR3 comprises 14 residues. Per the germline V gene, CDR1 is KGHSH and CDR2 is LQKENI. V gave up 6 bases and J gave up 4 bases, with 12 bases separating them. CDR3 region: CASSPSVVTGELFF. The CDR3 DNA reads TGTGCCAGCTCCCCCTCCGTTGTCACCGGGGAGCTGTTTTTT.

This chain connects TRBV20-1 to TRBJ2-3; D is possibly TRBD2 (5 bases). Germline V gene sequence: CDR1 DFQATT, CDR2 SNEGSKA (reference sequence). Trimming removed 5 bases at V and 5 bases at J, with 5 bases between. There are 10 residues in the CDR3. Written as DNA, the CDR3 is TGCAGTGCTCGGGGAGATACGCAGTATTTT. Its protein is CSARGDTQYF.

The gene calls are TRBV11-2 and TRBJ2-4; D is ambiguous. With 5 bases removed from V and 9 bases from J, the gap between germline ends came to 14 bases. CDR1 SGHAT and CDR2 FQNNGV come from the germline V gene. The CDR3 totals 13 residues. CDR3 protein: CASSPSDFGIQYF. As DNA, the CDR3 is TGTGCCAGCAGCCCTTCTGACTTCGGCATTCAGTACTTC.

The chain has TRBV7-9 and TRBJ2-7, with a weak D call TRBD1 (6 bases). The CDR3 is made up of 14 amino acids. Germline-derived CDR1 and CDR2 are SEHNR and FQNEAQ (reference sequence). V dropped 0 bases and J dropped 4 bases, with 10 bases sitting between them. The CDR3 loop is CASSLAGGPYEQYF. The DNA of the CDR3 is TGTGCCAGCAGCTTAGCTGGGGGCCCATACGAGCAGTACTTC.

The CDR3 loop reads CASSPVRSSYEQYF. The DNA of the CDR3 is TGTGCCAGCTCACCAGTAAGGAGCTCCTACGAGCAGTACTTC. The gene calls are TRBV18 and TRBJ2-7; no reliable D call. The V gene's germline CDR1 is KGHSH and CDR2 LQKENI. Between the trimmed V and J ends, which lost 2 bases and 0 bases, there was a span of 8 bases. This CDR3 region has 14 residues.

Written as DNA, the CDR3 is TGTGCCAGCAGCCTAAAGGGGATTTACAATGAGCAGTTCTTC. Translating gives CASSLKGIYNEQFF. This chain uses TRBV7-8 with TRBJ2-1, with D possibly being TRBD1 (5 bases). V was clipped by 5 bases and J by 4 bases, with 12 bases between them. The CDR3 spans 14 residues. Looked up from germline, CDR1 is SGHVS and CDR2 is FQNEAQ.

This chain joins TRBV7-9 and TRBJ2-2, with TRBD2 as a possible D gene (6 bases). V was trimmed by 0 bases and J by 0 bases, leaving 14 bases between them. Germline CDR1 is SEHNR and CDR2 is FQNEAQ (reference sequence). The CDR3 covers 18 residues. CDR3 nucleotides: TGTGCCAGCAGCTTAGCCCGGGGGAGGATATCGAACACCGGGGAGCTGTTTTTT. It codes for CASSLARGRISNTGELFF. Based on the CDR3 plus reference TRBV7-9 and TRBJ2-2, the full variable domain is DTGVSQNPRHKITKRGQNVTFRCDPISEHNRLYWYRQTLGQGPEFLTYFQNEAQLEKSRLLSDRFSAERPKGSFSTLEIQRTEQGDSAMYLCASSLARGRISNTGELFFGEGSRLTVL.

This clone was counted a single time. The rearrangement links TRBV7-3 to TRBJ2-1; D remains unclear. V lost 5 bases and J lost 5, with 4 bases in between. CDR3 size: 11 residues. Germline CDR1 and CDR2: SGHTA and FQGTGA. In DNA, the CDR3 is TGTGCCAGCAGCCTCGACAATGAGCAGTTCTTC. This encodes CASSLDNEQFF.

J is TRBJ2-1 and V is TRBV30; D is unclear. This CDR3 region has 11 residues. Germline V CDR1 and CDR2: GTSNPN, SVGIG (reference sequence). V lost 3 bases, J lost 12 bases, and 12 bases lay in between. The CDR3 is CAWRAAARQFF. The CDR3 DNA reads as TGTGCCTGGAGAGCTGCCGCTAGGCAGTTCTTC. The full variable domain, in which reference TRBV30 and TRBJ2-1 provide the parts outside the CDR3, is SQTIHQWPATLVQPVGSPLSLECTVEGTSNPNLYWYRQAAGRGLQLLFYSVGIGQISSEVPQNLSASRPQDRQFILSSKKLLLSDSGFYLCAWRAAARQFFGPGTRLTVL.

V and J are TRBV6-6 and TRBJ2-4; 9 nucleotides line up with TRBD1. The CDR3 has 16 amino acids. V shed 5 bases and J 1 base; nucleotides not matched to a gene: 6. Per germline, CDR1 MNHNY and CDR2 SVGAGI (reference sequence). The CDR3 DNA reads TGTGCCAGCAGTACTACAGGGGGCGCCGCCAAAAACATTCAGTACTTC. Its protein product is CASSTTGGAAKNIQYF.

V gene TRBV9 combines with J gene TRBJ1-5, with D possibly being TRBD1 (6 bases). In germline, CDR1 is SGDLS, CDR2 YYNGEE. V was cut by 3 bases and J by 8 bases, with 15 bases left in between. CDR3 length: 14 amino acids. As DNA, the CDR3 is TGTGCCAGCAGCGACGTGGTAGGGGGGGAGCCCCAGCATTTT. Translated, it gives CASSDVVGGEPQHF.

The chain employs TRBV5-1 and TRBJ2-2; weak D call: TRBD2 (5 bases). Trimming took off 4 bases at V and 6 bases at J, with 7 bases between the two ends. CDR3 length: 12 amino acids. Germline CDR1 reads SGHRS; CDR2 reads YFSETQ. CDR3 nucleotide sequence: TGCGCCAGCAGCCCCGGGGCCGGGGAGCTGTTTTTT. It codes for CASSPGAGELFF. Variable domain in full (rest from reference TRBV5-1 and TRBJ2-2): KAGVTQTPRYLIKTRGQQVTLSCSPISGHRSVSWYQQTPGQGLQFLFEYFSETQRNKGNFPGRFSGRQFSNSRSEMNVSTLELGDSALYLCASSPGAGELFFGEGSRLTVL.

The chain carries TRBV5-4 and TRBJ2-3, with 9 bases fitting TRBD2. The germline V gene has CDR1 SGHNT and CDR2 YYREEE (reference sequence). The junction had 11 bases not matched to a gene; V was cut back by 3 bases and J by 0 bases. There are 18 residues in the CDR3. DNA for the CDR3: TGTGCCAGCAGCTCCGCGGGACTAGCCGACGTTAGCACAGATACGCAGTATTTT. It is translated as CASSSAGLADVSTDTQYF.

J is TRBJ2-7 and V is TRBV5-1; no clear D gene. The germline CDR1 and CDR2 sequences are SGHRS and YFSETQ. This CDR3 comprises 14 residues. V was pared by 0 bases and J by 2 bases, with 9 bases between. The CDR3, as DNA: TGCGCCAGCAGCTTGGGGGCCCCGACCTACGAGCAGTACTTC. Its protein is CASSLGAPTYEQYF.

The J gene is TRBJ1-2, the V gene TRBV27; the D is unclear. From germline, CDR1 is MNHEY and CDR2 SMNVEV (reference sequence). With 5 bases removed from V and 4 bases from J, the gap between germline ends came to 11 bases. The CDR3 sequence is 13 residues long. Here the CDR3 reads CASSPGIVYGYTF. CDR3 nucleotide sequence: TGTGCCAGCAGTCCCGGGATTGTCTATGGCTACACCTTC.

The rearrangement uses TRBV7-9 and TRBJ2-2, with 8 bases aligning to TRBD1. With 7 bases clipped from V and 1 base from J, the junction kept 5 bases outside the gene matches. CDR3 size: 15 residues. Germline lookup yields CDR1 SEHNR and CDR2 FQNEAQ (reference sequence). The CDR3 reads CASNRGTGNTGELFF. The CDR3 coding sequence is TGTGCCAGCAATAGAGGGACAGGGAACACCGGGGAGCTGTTTTTT.

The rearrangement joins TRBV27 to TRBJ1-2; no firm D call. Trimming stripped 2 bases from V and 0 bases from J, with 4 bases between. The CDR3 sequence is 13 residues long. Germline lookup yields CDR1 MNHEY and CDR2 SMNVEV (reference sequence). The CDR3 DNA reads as TGTGCCAGCAGTTTACAGGCTAACTATGGCTACACCTTC. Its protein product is CASSLQANYGYTF.

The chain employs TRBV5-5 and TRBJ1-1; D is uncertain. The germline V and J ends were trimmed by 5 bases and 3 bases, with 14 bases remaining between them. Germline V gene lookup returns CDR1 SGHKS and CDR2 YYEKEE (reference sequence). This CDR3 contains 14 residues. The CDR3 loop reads CASSHGPEDTEAFF. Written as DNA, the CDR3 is TGTGCCAGCAGTCACGGTCCGGAGGACACTGAAGCTTTCTTT.

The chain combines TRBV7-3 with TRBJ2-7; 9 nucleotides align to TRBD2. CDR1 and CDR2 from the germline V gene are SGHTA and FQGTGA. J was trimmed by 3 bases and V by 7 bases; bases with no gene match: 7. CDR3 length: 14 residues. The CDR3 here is CASKEGSGSYEQYF. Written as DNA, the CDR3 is TGTGCCAGCAAGGAGGGTAGCGGGAGCTACGAGCAGTACTTC.

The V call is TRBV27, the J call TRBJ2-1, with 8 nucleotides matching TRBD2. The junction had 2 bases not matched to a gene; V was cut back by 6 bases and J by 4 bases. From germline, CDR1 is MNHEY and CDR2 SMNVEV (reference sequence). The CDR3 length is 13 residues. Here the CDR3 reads CASSRGGYNEQFF. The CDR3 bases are TGTGCCAGCAGCCGGGGGGGGTACAATGAGCAGTTCTTC.

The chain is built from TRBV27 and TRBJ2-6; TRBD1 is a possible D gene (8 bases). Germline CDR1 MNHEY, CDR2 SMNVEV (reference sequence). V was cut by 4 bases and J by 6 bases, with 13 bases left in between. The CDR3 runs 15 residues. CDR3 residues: CASSWGGQEANVLTF. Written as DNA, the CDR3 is TGTGCCAGCAGTTGGGGGGGACAGGAGGCCAACGTCCTGACTTTC.

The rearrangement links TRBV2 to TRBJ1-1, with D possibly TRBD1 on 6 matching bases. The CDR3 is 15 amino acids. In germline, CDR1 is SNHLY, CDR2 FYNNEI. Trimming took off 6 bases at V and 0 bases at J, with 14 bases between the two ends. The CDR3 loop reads CASRGGQSVNTEAFF. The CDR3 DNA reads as TGTGCCAGCAGAGGAGGACAGTCTGTGAACACTGAAGCTTTCTTT.

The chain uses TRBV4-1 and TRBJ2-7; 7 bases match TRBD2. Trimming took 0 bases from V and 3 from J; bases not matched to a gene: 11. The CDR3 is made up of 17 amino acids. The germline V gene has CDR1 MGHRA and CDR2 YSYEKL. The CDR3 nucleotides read TGCGCCAGCAGCCAAGATCAGGTTACTAGCGACCACTACGAGCAGTACTTC. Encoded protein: CASSQDQVTSDHYEQYF.

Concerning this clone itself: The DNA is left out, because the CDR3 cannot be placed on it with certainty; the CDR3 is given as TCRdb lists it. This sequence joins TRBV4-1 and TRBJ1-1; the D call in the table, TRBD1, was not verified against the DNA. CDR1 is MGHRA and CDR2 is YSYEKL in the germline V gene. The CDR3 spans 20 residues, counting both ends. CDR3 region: CASSQGQFFGTGGLNTEAFF.

CDR3 in DNA: TGCGCCAGCAGCCAAGAAGCCACAGGGGGAACCTACGAGCAGTACTTC. Translation gives CASSQEATGGTYEQYF. The chain employs TRBV4-1 and TRBJ2-7; 8 bases line up with TRBD1. This CDR3 has 16 amino acids. The V gene's germline CDR1 is MGHRA and CDR2 YSYEKL. The V and J ends lost 0 bases and 2 bases, in that order; junction bases with no gene match: 6.